The sequence of this T cell receptor (beta chain) was determined in a study of cytomegalovirus exposure and HLA in healthy donors. CDR3 length equals 12 residues. Germline V gene lookup returns CDR1 SGHTA and CDR2 FQGNSA. V dropped 1 base and J dropped 4 bases, with 5 bases sitting between them. PCR primers comprised 60 Vbeta and 13 Jbeta primers. The repertoire was sequenced with immunoSEQ multiplex PCR; TCRdb's copy has only in-frame clones and lacks some. Of a few hundred thousand clones listed, less than 80% are singletons. The chain joins TRBV7-2 to TRBJ2-7; D is unresolved. This clonotype was obtained from a girl aged 2 to 9 in good health and CMV-seronegative. The sequenced material came from PBMCs. The CDR3 loop reads CASSLVVYEQYF. The CDR3 region has the DNA TGTGCCAGCAGCTTAGTAGTATACGAGCAGTACTTC.